Reported below is one T cell receptor beta chain. Its specific antigen is unknown. No qualities accompany the bases; no much larger clone lies one base away. Ophthalmopathy patients were characterized by moderately to severely active disease, a Clinical Activity Score of at least 3, a NOSPECS grade of at least 4, and a disease duration under 3 months. Patients with other autoimmune diseases, uncontrolled infections, pregnancy or lactation were excluded from the study. Clinical symptoms, serum thyroxine, TRAb, thyroid ultrasound and orbital computed tomography formed the basis of the diagnosis. Ficoll-Paque density gradient centrifugation was used to isolate PBMCs from about 9.4 ml of fresh peripheral blood. Trizol reagent was used to extract the total RNA, and its quality was then checked on an Agilent 2100 Bioanalyzer. This sample is part of a study of Graves' ophthalmopathy and Graves' hyperthyroidism (dated by TCRdb to between 2018 and 2020). With respect to the entire study: Peripheral blood was collected at initial diagnosis, before any treatment. To explore V-J signatures distinguishing ophthalmopathy from hyperthyroidism, a discovery set of under 110 patients (43 ophthalmopathy, over 55 stable hyperthyroidism) was enrolled. Once sampling was done, hyperthyroidism patients were given methimazole at a starting dose of 30 mg daily, while ophthalmopathy patients were given high-dose intravenous methylprednisolone. For training and testing, the 110 or so patients in the discovery cohort were randomly divided in a 7:3 ratio. The independent validation cohort included approximately 19 hyperthyroidism patients plus 17 patients who later progressed from hyperthyroidism to ophthalmopathy. The study used signatures of the TCR beta repertoire to tell Graves' ophthalmopathy apart from Graves' hyperthyroidism and to predict which patients would progress to ophthalmopathy. In several hyperthyroidism patients, the T-cell repertoires found in thyroid tissue were compared with those found in blood. In total, approximately 140 blood samples were TCR-sequenced: 43 ophthalmopathy, 75 hyperthyroidism and some 17 hyperthyroidism-to-ophthalmopathy patients.

The CDR3 measures 12 amino acids from cysteine to phenylalanine. The CDR3 DNA has 36 bases and is translated from base 1. CDR1 and CDR2, looked up from the germline V gene (reference sequence), are LNHNV and YYDKDF. The germline ends are 14 bases apart after V is trimmed by 10 bases and J by 5 bases. TCR beta CDR3 regions were amplified from RNA transcripts for repertoire sequencing. The first round of RT-PCR was done with HTBI primers and the Qiagen OneStep RT-PCR kit, and was followed by a second round of multiplex PCR, then size selection and purification. Libraries were sequenced paired-end with 100 bp reads on an Illumina HiSeq2000. The study's own analysis went as follows. SOAPnuke was used to process the reads, throwing out any read that had adapters, had uncalled bases, had a mean Phred below 15, or lacked an exact constant-primer or identifier match. COPE v1.2.5 was used to merge the high-quality paired reads. Each unique nucleotide sequence was defined as a clonotype, and clonotypes were aligned to IMGT TRB V, D and J references with MiTCR v1.1. The analysis was limited to V-J combinations with a frequency above 0.0001, which together covered around 99% of the repertoires. For each V-J combination, a TCR clonal expansion and chaos score was defined as F50 clonal expansion divided by the chaos observed in the TCRdist matrix. Welch's t-statistics and random forest were used to reduce the features to 10 to 15 V-J combinations, which were then used as input to a naive Bayes classifier. The Morisita-Horn index was used to measure how similar the thyroid and blood repertoires were. TCRdb reran the public reads through fastp at Q25 and MiXCR, keeping productive beta chains. Identical CDR3 proteins give one entry, which carries the most common genes and DNA. The V and J calls shown here were made by TCRdb, not taken from the authors' results. The sample table lists 200,000 to 250,000 distinct CDR3 sequences, 20% to 25% of them with a count of one. The ten largest clones represent around 40% of the sample.

Broader findings and caveats from the paper: In cross-validation, the 13-signature model distinguished ophthalmopathy from stable hyperthyroidism with 87.88% sensitivity and about 81% specificity, while in the test set the corresponding values were roughly 80% and 75%. Among expanded thyroid clonotypes with frequency above 0.001, most also showed up in blood, which suggests that blood repertoires may reflect the thyroid immune response. In validation, the model predicted ophthalmopathy progression with 70.59% sensitivity and about 77% specificity; around twelve predicted patients were CT-confirmed with GO in a median of approximately six months. Sample size was not predetermined statistically, and investigators were not blinded to group allocation.

In this chain, TRBV15 is recombined with TRBJ1-2; the D gene is perhaps TRBD1, from 5 matching bases. The specimen sequenced was peripheral blood. The TCR comes from a woman aged 45-59 years with Graves' ophthalmopathy. Donor details come from another sample of the same person, matched by shared clones. The sequenced DNA: TGTGCCAGCAGTGAGGGGCGATATGGCTACACCTTC. Its amino acids are CASSEGRYGYTF.